The rows below give T cell receptor beta chains drawn from one sample of a study of blood T cell repertoires in COVID-19. Libraries were prepared by immunoSEQ multiplex PCR; TCRdb keeps only in-frame clonotypes and omits some of them. Of more than 200,000 clones listed, 83% are singletons. Material: peripheral blood. These receptors came from a man aged 40-55 years with active or convalescent COVID-19. The CDR3 runs from the conserved cysteine through the conserved F or W. The D gene is left open where the match is weak. Rows may omit the clone size; those that give it use once, few, many or a size class.

D gene: TRBD1
clone size: -
V gene: TRBV6-5
J gene: TRBJ1-5
CDR3 protein: CASRDGGQANQPQHF
CDR3 DNA: TGTGCCAGCCGCGACGGGGGACAGGCTAATCAGCCCCAGCATTTT

D gene: TRBD1
clone size: few
V gene: TRBV10-3
J gene: TRBJ2-2
CDR3 protein: CAIRRQGATGELFF
CDR3 DNA: TGTGCCATCAGACGACAGGGGGCAACCGGGGAGCTGTTTTTT

D gene: -
clone size: -
V gene: TRBV5-1
J gene: TRBJ1-1
CDR3 protein: CASSLGPTVGDTTEAFF
CDR3 DNA: TGCGCCAGCAGCTTGGGCCCGACAGTAGGGGATACCACTGAAGCTTTCTTT

D gene: TRBD1
clone size: -
V gene: TRBV28
J gene: TRBJ1-2
CDR3 protein: CASSYQGGNYGYTF
CDR3 DNA: TGTGCCAGCAGTTATCAGGGGGGAAACTATGGCTACACCTTC

D gene: -
clone size: many
V gene: TRBV12-5
J gene: TRBJ1-5
CDR3 protein: CASAPGVGNQPQHF
CDR3 DNA: TGTGCTAGTGCCCCGGGAGTGGGCAATCAGCCCCAGCATTTT

D gene: TRBD1
clone size: -
V gene: TRBV5-1
J gene: TRBJ1-4
CDR3 protein: CASSGQGAKEKLFF
CDR3 DNA: TGCGCCAGCAGCGGACAGGGGGCGAAGGAAAAACTGTTTTTT

D gene: -
clone size: -
V gene: TRBV7-3
J gene: TRBJ2-3
CDR3 protein: CASSLPPTDTQYF
CDR3 DNA: TGTGCCAGCAGCTTACCCCCGACAGATACGCAGTATTTT

D gene: -
clone size: -
V gene: TRBV9
J gene: TRBJ1-1
CDR3 protein: CASSPSSQVNTEAFF
CDR3 DNA: TGTGCCAGCAGCCCATCATCGCAGGTGAACACTGAAGCTTTCTTT

D gene: TRBD2
clone size: -
V gene: TRBV2
J gene: TRBJ2-7
CDR3 protein: CASSKTSGTGYEQYF
CDR3 DNA: TGTGCCAGCAGTAAGACTAGCGGGACCGGATACGAGCAGTACTTC

D gene: -
clone size: -
V gene: TRBV28
J gene: TRBJ1-2
CDR3 protein: CASSPLQGRDGYTF
CDR3 DNA: TGTGCCAGCAGTCCGTTACAGGGAAGAGATGGCTACACCTTC

D gene: -
clone size: -
V gene: TRBV10-3
J gene: TRBJ2-2
CDR3 protein: CAIRGTENTGELFF
CDR3 DNA: TGTGCCATCCGCGGGACAGAGAACACCGGGGAGCTGTTTTTT

D gene: -
clone size: -
V gene: TRBV5-1
J gene: TRBJ2-3
CDR3 protein: CASSLPTGGGTQYF
CDR3 DNA: TGCGCCAGCAGCTTGCCGACAGGCGGGGGTACGCAGTATTTT

D gene: TRBD1
clone size: -
V gene: TRBV2
J gene: TRBJ2-1
CDR3 protein: CASSGQGTLSYNEQFF
CDR3 DNA: TGTGCCAGCAGTGGACAGGGGACCCTCTCCTACAATGAGCAGTTCTTC

D gene: -
clone size: -
V gene: TRBV3-1/TRBV3-2
J gene: TRBJ1-4
CDR3 protein: CASSQRGSSSNEKLFF
CDR3 DNA: TGTGCCAGCAGCCAAAGGGGAAGCAGCAGTAATGAAAAACTGTTTTTT

D gene: TRBD2
clone size: -
V gene: TRBV12-5
J gene: TRBJ2-1
CDR3 protein: CASGQTIAGEGDEQFF
CDR3 DNA: TGTGCTAGTGGTCAAACTATAGCGGGCGAAGGCGATGAGCAGTTCTTC

D gene: -
clone size: -
V gene: TRBV5-5
J gene: TRBJ1-2
CDR3 protein: CASSLDGNYGYTF
CDR3 DNA: TGTGCCAGCAGCCTGGACGGTAACTATGGCTACACCTTC

D gene: -
clone size: -
V gene: TRBV27
J gene: TRBJ1-3
CDR3 protein: CASSSGTFSGNTIYF
CDR3 DNA: TGTGCCAGCAGTTCCGGGACTTTCTCTGGAAACACCATATATTTT

D gene: TRBD2
clone size: -
V gene: TRBV20-1
J gene: TRBJ2-7
CDR3 protein: CSASMSSGSGEQYF
CDR3 DNA: TGCAGTGCTAGTATGTCTAGCGGGAGCGGCGAGCAGTACTTC

D gene: TRBD2
clone size: -
V gene: TRBV30
J gene: TRBJ2-7
CDR3 protein: CAWSVLSGGLGEQYF
CDR3 DNA: TGTGCCTGGAGTGTACTAAGCGGGGGGTTGGGTGAGCAGTACTTC

D gene: TRBD1
clone size: -
V gene: TRBV3-1/TRBV3-2
J gene: TRBJ1-1
CDR3 protein: CASSYRDRNTEAFF
CDR3 DNA: TGTGCCAGCAGCTACCGGGACAGGAACACTGAAGCTTTCTTT

D gene: -
clone size: -
V gene: TRBV28
J gene: TRBJ2-7
CDR3 protein: CASSSLGLGFSYEQYF
CDR3 DNA: TGTGCCAGCAGTTCCCTCGGACTGGGCTTCTCGTACGAGCAGTACTTC

D gene: -
clone size: -
V gene: TRBV7-9
J gene: TRBJ1-2
CDR3 protein: CASSLDGGDGYTF
CDR3 DNA: TGTGCCAGCAGCTTAGATGGGGGCGACGGCTACACCTTC

D gene: TRBD1
clone size: -
V gene: TRBV24-1
J gene: TRBJ2-5
CDR3 protein: CATSDYRGGETQYF
CDR3 DNA: TGTGCCACCAGTGATTACAGGGGTGGAGAGACCCAGTACTTC

D gene: -
clone size: -
V gene: TRBV16
J gene: TRBJ1-1
CDR3 protein: CASSQLSVITEAFF
CDR3 DNA: TGTGCCAGCAGCCAATTGTCAGTCATCACTGAAGCTTTCTTT

D gene: TRBD2
clone size: -
V gene: TRBV7-9
J gene: TRBJ2-5
CDR3 protein: CASSKGIQRDEQYF
CDR3 DNA: TGTGCCAGCAGCAAGGGGATACAGCGGGACGAACAGTACTTC

D gene: -
clone size: -
V gene: TRBV5-8
J gene: TRBJ2-2
CDR3 protein: CAGRYGTGELFF
CDR3 DNA: TGTGCCGGCCGTTACGGGACCGGGGAGCTGTTTTTT

D gene: TRBD2
clone size: -
V gene: TRBV5-5
J gene: TRBJ2-2
CDR3 protein: CASSYPGTSGSRELFF
CDR3 DNA: TGTGCCAGCAGTTACCCCGGGACTAGCGGGAGCAGGGAGCTGTTTTTT

D gene: -
clone size: -
V gene: TRBV28
J gene: TRBJ2-7
CDR3 protein: CASSAPGGNEQYF
CDR3 DNA: TGTGCCAGCAGTGCCCCCGGAGGGAACGAGCAGTACTTC

D gene: TRBD1
clone size: -
V gene: TRBV3-1/TRBV3-2
J gene: TRBJ2-7
CDR3 protein: CASSRQGAYEQYF
CDR3 DNA: TGTGCCAGCAGCCGACAGGGCGCCTACGAGCAGTACTTC

D gene: -
clone size: -
V gene: TRBV6-2/TRBV6-3
J gene: TRBJ1-2
CDR3 protein: CASSSGGTPYYGYTF
CDR3 DNA: TGTGCCAGCAGCTCCGGCGGGACTCCCTACTATGGCTACACCTTC

D gene: -
clone size: -
V gene: TRBV5-4
J gene: TRBJ1-4
CDR3 protein: CAFGGRVQTNEKLFF
CDR3 DNA: TGTGCCTTCGGCGGGCGTGTCCAAACTAATGAAAAACTGTTTTTT

D gene: TRBD2
clone size: -
V gene: TRBV19
J gene: TRBJ2-7
CDR3 protein: CASSVLAGRSYEQYF
CDR3 DNA: TGTGCCAGTAGTGTACTAGCGGGGCGCTCCTACGAGCAGTACTTC

D gene: -
clone size: -
V gene: TRBV10-3
J gene: TRBJ2-7
CDR3 protein: CAISESTDYEQYF
CDR3 DNA: TGTGCCATCAGTGAGTCAACAGACTACGAGCAGTACTTC

D gene: TRBD1
clone size: -
V gene: TRBV2
J gene: TRBJ1-5
CDR3 protein: CASSVGDRASQHF
CDR3 DNA: TGTGCCAGCAGTGTAGGGGACAGGGCATCCCAGCATTTT

D gene: TRBD1
clone size: -
V gene: TRBV19
J gene: TRBJ1-5
CDR3 protein: CASSPSFPFPGQGDYSNQPQHF
CDR3 DNA: TGTGCCAGTAGTCCCTCGTTCCCGTTCCCGGGACAGGGGGATTATAGCAATCAGCCCCAGCATTTT

D gene: TRBD2
clone size: -
V gene: TRBV19
J gene: TRBJ2-3
CDR3 protein: CASSMTSGGSSTDTQYF
CDR3 DNA: TGTGCCAGTAGTATGACTAGCGGGGGATCTAGCACAGATACGCAGTATTTT

D gene: -
clone size: few
V gene: TRBV12-5
J gene: TRBJ2-5
CDR3 protein: CASGLSIEETQYF
CDR3 DNA: TGTGCTAGTGGTTTGAGTATAGAGGAGACCCAGTACTTC

D gene: -
clone size: -
V gene: TRBV6-2/TRBV6-3
J gene: TRBJ1-4
CDR3 protein: CASSYSLQGLREKLFF
CDR3 DNA: TGTGCCAGCAGTTACTCGCTCCAGGGTCTGCGCGAAAAACTGTTTTTT

D gene: -
clone size: -
V gene: TRBV15
J gene: TRBJ1-1
CDR3 protein: CATSRERGLGTEAFF
CDR3 DNA: TGTGCCACCAGCAGGGAACGGGGTCTTGGGACTGAAGCTTTCTTT

D gene: -
clone size: -
V gene: TRBV30
J gene: TRBJ2-7
CDR3 protein: CAWSVQAYEQYF
CDR3 DNA: TGTGCCTGGAGTGTACAAGCCTACGAGCAGTACTTC

D gene: TRBD2
clone size: -
V gene: TRBV3-1/TRBV3-2
J gene: TRBJ2-5
CDR3 protein: CASSQKPAGGQETQYF
CDR3 DNA: TGTGCCAGCAGCCAAAAACCAGCGGGGGGCCAAGAGACCCAGTACTTC

D gene: -
clone size: -
V gene: TRBV6-1
J gene: TRBJ1-5
CDR3 protein: CASSELENQPQHF
CDR3 DNA: TGTGCCAGCAGTGAATTGGAGAATCAGCCCCAGCATTTT

D gene: -
clone size: -
V gene: TRBV4-2
J gene: TRBJ2-2
CDR3 protein: CASSQESSERELFF
CDR3 DNA: TGTGCCAGCAGCCAAGAGTCTAGTGAAAGGGAGCTGTTTTTT

D gene: -
clone size: once
V gene: TRBV12-3/TRBV12-4
J gene: TRBJ1-4
CDR3 protein: CASSFFEEKLFF
CDR3 DNA: TGTGCCAGCAGTTTCTTTGAGGAAAAACTGTTTTTT

D gene: -
clone size: -
V gene: TRBV21-1
J gene: TRBJ2-7
CDR3 protein: CASSPRSGPYEQYF
CDR3 DNA: TGTGCCAGCAGCCCCCGGAGCGGGCCCTACGAGCAGTACTTC

D gene: TRBD2
clone size: -
V gene: TRBV11-3
J gene: TRBJ2-3
CDR3 protein: CASSLGTSSGPGDTQYF
CDR3 DNA: TGTGCCAGCAGCTTAGGTACGTCTAGCGGGCCCGGAGATACGCAGTATTTT

D gene: TRBD2
clone size: -
V gene: TRBV5-1
J gene: TRBJ2-7
CDR3 protein: CASSFNLAGGSVQYF
CDR3 DNA: TGCGCCAGCAGCTTCAACCTAGCGGGAGGGTCTGTGCAGTACTTC

D gene: TRBD1
clone size: -
V gene: TRBV4-2
J gene: TRBJ2-1
CDR3 protein: CASSQKDRVNEQFF
CDR3 DNA: TGTGCCAGCAGCCAGAAGGACAGGGTTAATGAGCAGTTCTTC

D gene: -
clone size: -
V gene: TRBV11-3
J gene: TRBJ2-7
CDR3 protein: CASSSRDTGYYEQYF
CDR3 DNA: TGTGCCAGCAGCTCCCGGGACACGGGGTACTACGAGCAGTACTTC

D gene: TRBD2
clone size: many
V gene: TRBV7-2
J gene: TRBJ2-1
CDR3 protein: CASSLAAMAGGDEQFF
CDR3 DNA: TGTGCCAGCAGCTTAGCGGCCATGGCCGGGGGGGATGAGCAGTTCTTC

D gene: -
clone size: -
V gene: TRBV4-2
J gene: TRBJ2-2
CDR3 protein: CASRDYFGELFF
CDR3 DNA: TGTGCCAGCAGGGACTACTTCGGGGAGCTGTTTTTT

D gene: TRBD1
clone size: once
V gene: TRBV6-2/TRBV6-3
J gene: TRBJ1-4
CDR3 protein: CASSYGVFGTGGPSNEKLFF
CDR3 DNA: TGTGCCAGCAGTTACGGTGTCTTCGGGACAGGGGGACCCTCTAATGAAAAACTGTTTTTT

D gene: -
clone size: -
V gene: TRBV19
J gene: TRBJ2-7
CDR3 protein: CASSMSVPSYEQYF
CDR3 DNA: TGTGCCAGTAGTATGTCAGTCCCTTCCTACGAGCAGTACTTC

D gene: TRBD1
clone size: -
V gene: TRBV24-1
J gene: TRBJ2-2
CDR3 protein: CATSDPSDRGYSGELFF
CDR3 DNA: TGTGCCACCAGTGATCCATCGGACAGGGGGTACTCCGGGGAGCTGTTTTTT

D gene: TRBD1
clone size: -
V gene: TRBV6-6
J gene: TRBJ2-1
CDR3 protein: CATLPTVGGGWNEQFF
CDR3 DNA: TGTGCCACCCTTCCCACCGTAGGGGGCGGGTGGAATGAGCAGTTCTTC

D gene: TRBD2
clone size: -
V gene: TRBV10-2
J gene: TRBJ2-7
CDR3 protein: CASSVAGSEQYF
CDR3 DNA: TGCGCCAGCAGCGTAGCGGGATCCGAGCAGTACTTC

D gene: -
clone size: -
V gene: TRBV10-2
J gene: TRBJ1-5
CDR3 protein: CASSQGRGQPQHF
CDR3 DNA: TGCGCCAGCAGCCAGGGGAGAGGTCAGCCCCAGCATTTT

D gene: -
clone size: -
V gene: TRBV19
J gene: TRBJ1-2
CDR3 protein: CASSIPNRVHYGYTF
CDR3 DNA: TGTGCCAGTAGTATCCCAAACAGGGTTCACTATGGCTACACCTTC

D gene: TRBD1
clone size: -
V gene: TRBV4-1
J gene: TRBJ1-2
CDR3 protein: CASSHGGQGAFYGYTF
CDR3 DNA: TGCGCCAGCAGCCATGGGGGACAGGGGGCCTTCTATGGCTACACCTTC

D gene: TRBD2
clone size: -
V gene: TRBV4-2
J gene: TRBJ2-3
CDR3 protein: CASSQDERGTDTQYF
CDR3 DNA: TGTGCCAGCAGCCAAGACGAGCGGGGTACAGATACGCAGTATTTT